These 9 T cell receptor beta chains originate from one sample sequenced in a study of blood T cell repertoires in COVID-19 (dated by TCRdb to about 2020). Library preparation was by the immunoSEQ multiplex PCR assay. TCRdb holds this immuneACCESS table with in-frame rearrangements only. Some clones are missing; in checked studies, unresolved V genes explain under half, and the rest has no known cause. This sample gives around 280,000 clones in total; around 85% of them show up just once. Roughly 2.1% of the sample lies in the top ten. Sequenced input: peripheral blood. The receptor set was obtained from a woman in her twenties or thirties who had recovered from COVID-19.

Concerning this clone itself: The same CDR3 also results from other DNA sequences found in this sample. The gene calls are TRBV18 and TRBJ2-7, with 7 bases fitting TRBD1. Looked up from germline, CDR1 is KGHSH and CDR2 is LQKENI. The CDR3 runs 14 residues. The V and J ends lost 3 bases and 2 bases, in that order; junction bases with no gene match: 4. CDR3 protein: CASSPPGTAYEQYF. DNA for the CDR3: TGTGCCAGCTCACCGCCCGGGACAGCCTACGAGCAGTACTTC.

A few counts support this clone. The rearrangement links TRBV28 to TRBJ1-1; D perhaps matches TRBD1 (5 bases). The CDR3 loop spans 13 amino acids. Trimming shortened V by 7 bases and J by 0 bases, and 9 bases separated the two germline ends. The germline V gene encodes CDR1 MDHEN and CDR2 SYDVKM. CDR3 residues: CASTTGVNTEAFF. CDR3 sequence (DNA): TGTGCCAGCACCACAGGTGTGAACACTGAAGCTTTCTTT.

The V and J genes are TRBV28 and TRBJ2-7; 9 nucleotides match TRBD1. The ends lost 7 bases at V and 2 bases at J; junction bases unmatched: 9. The germline CDR1 and CDR2 sequences are MDHEN and SYDVKM. The CDR3 runs 15 residues. The CDR3 loop is CASNRPGQGTYEQYF. The CDR3 region has the DNA TGTGCCAGCAACCGCCCGGGACAGGGTACCTACGAGCAGTACTTC. The full variable domain, its missing parts supplied by reference TRBV28 and TRBJ2-7, is DVKVTQSSRYLVKRTGEKVFLECVQDMDHENMFWYRQDPGLGLRLIYFSYDVKMKEKGDIPEGYSVSREKKERFSLILESASTNQTSMYLCASNRPGQGTYEQYFGPGTRLTVT.

CDR3 loop: CAISESTALAGGPGETQYF. The CDR3 bases are TGTGCCATCAGTGAGTCGACGGCCCTAGCGGGAGGGCCGGGAGAGACCCAGTACTTC. V is TRBV10-3 and J is TRBJ2-5; 12 bases match TRBD2. After removal of 0 bases from V and 4 bases from J, the junction contained 12 bases not matched to a gene. Germline loops: CDR1 ENHRY, CDR2 SYGVKD. This CDR3 region has 19 residues.

The J gene is TRBJ2-7, the V gene TRBV19; D is possibly TRBD2 (6 bases). The V gene's germline CDR1 is LNHDA and CDR2 SQIVND (reference sequence). This CDR3 is 17 amino acids long. V was clipped by 0 bases and J by 0 bases, with 15 bases between them. DNA for the CDR3: TGTGCCAGTAGTATAGAGGCCGGGGGAACTTTCTCCTACGAGCAGTACTTC. Amino acids: CASSIEAGGTFSYEQYF.

The chain employs TRBV5-1 and TRBJ1-2, with TRBD1 identical over 7 bases. In germline, CDR1 is SGHRS, CDR2 YFSETQ. V shed 3 bases and J 0 bases; nucleotides not matched to a gene: 5. CDR3 length: 15 residues. This CDR3 reads CASSSGTEANYGYTF. The DNA for the CDR3 is TGCGCCAGCAGCTCCGGGACAGAAGCTAACTATGGCTACACCTTC.

The V gene is TRBV5-8, the J gene TRBJ1-1; the match to TRBD1 covers 7 bases. From germline, CDR1 is SGHTS and CDR2 YDEGEE. CDR3 length equals 15 residues. J gave up 10 bases and V 2 bases, and 14 bases lay outside the gene matches. CDR3 DNA: TGTGCCAGCAGCTTAATACTGACAGGGTTAAGTGGAGCTTTCTTT. It yields the protein CASSLILTGLSGAFF.

This chain uses TRBV10-3 with TRBJ2-3; 10 bases are shared with TRBD1. V lost 8 bases to trimming and J lost 1 base; unmatched junction nucleotides: 9. CDR1 ENHRY and CDR2 SYGVKD come from the germline V gene. This CDR3 is 16 amino acids long. The DNA for the CDR3 is TGTGCCATCGCCGGGACAGGGGCGGGCCGCACAGATACGCAGTATTTT. Residues: CAIAGTGAGRTDTQYF.

This clone is a singleton in its sample. V is TRBV12-1 and J is TRBJ1-1. TRBV12-1 is listed as a pseudogene. This CDR3 comprises 14 residues. CDR3 sequence: CASSPTEGGTEAFF. DNA of the CDR3: TGTGCCAGCAGCCCCACGGAAGGAGGCACTGAAGCTTTCTTT.